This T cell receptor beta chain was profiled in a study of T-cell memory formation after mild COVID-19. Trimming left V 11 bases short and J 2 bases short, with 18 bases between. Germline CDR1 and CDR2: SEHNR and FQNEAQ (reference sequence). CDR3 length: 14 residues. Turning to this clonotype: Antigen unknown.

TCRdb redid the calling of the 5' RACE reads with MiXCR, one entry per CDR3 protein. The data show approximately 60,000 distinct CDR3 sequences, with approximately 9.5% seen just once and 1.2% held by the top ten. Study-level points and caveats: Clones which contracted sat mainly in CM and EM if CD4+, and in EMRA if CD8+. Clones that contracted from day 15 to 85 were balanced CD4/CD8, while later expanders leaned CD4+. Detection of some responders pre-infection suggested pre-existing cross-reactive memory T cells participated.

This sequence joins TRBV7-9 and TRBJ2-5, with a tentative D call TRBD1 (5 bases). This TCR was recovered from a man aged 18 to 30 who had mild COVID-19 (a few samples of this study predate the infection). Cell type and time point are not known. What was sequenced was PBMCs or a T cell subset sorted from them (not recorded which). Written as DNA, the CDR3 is TGTGCCGTAGGACGGCAGGGCCCTCAAGAGACCCAGTACTTC. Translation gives CAVGRQGPQETQYF.